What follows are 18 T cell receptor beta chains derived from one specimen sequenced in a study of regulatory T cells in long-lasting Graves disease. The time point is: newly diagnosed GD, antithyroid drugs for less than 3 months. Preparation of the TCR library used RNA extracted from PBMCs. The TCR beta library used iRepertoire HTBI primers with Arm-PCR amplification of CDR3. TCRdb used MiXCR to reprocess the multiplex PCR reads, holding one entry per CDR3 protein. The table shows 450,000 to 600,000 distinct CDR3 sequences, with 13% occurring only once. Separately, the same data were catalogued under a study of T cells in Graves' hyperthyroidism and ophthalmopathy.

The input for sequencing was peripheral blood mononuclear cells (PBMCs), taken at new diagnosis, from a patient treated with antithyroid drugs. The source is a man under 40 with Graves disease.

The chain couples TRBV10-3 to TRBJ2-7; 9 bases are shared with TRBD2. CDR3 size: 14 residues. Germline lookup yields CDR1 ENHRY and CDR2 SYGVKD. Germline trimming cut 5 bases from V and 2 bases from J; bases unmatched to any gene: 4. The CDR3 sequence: CAISLAGRTYEQYF. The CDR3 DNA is TGTGCCATCAGTCTAGCGGGGCGCACCTACGAGCAGTACTTC.

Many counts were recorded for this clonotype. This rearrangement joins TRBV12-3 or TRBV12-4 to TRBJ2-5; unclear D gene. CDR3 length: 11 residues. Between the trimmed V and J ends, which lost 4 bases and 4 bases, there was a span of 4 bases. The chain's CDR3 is CASSSGETQYF. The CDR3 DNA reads TGTGCCAGCAGTTCAGGAGAGACCCAGTACTTC.

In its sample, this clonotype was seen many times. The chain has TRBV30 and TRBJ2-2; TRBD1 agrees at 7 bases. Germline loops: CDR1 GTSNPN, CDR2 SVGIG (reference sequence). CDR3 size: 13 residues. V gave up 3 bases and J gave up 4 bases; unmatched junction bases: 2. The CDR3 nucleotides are TGTGCCTGGAGAGGACAGGTCACCGGGGAGCTGTTTTTT. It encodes CAWRGQVTGELFF.

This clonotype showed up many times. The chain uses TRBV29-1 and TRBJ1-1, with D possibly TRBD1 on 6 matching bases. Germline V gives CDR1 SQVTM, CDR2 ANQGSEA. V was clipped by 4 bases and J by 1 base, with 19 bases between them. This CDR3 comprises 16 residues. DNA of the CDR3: TGCAGCGTTGCGGGACACGCGCTCCGGTCGAACACTGAAGCTTTCTTT. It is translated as CSVAGHALRSNTEAFF.

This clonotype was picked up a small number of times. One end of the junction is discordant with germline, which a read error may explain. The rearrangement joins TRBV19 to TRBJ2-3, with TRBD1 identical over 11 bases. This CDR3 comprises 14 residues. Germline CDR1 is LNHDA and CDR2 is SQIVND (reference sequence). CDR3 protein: CASTHRGQGAAMAF. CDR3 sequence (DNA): TGTGCCAGTACTCACAGAGGACAGGGGGCGGCTATGGCCTTT. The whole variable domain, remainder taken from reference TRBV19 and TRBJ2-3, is DGGITQSPKYLFRKEGQNVTLSCEQNLNHDAMYWYRQDPGQGLRLIYYSQIVNDFQKGDIAEGYSVSREKKESFPLTVTSAQKNPTAFYLCASTHRGQGAAMAFGPGTRLTVL.

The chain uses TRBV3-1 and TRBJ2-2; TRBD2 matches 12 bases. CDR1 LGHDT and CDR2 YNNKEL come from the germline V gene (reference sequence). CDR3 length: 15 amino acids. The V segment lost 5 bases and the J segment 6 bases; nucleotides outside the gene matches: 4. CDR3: CASSSGLAGPGELFF. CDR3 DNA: TGTGCCAGCAGCAGCGGACTAGCGGGACCCGGGGAGCTGTTTTTT.

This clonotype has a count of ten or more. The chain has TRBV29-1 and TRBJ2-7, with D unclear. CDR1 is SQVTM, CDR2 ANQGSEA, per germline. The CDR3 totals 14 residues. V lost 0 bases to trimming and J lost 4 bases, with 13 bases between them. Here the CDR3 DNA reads TGCAGCGTTGAAGATCAGCACAGTCCTTACGAGCAGTACTTC. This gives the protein CSVEDQHSPYEQYF.

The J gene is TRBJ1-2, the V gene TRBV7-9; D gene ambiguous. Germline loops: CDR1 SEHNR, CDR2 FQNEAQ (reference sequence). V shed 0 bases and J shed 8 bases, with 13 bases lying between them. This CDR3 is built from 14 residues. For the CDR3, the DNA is TGTGCCAGCAGCTTAGCGGCAGGTTTTATCGGCTACACCTTC. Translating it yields CASSLAAGFIGYTF.

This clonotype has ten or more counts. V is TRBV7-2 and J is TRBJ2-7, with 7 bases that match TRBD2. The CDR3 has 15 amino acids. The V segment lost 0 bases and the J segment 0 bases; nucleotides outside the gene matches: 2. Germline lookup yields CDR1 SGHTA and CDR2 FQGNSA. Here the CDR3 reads CASSLAGGDSYEQYF. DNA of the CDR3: TGTGCCAGCAGCTTAGCGGGGGGGGACTCCTACGAGCAGTACTTC.

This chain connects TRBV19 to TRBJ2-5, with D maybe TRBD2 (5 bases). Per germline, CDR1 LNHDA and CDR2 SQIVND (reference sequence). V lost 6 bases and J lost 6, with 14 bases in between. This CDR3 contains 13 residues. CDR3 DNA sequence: TGTGCCAGTAGGGGAACTAGTGAGAAGACCCAGTACTTC. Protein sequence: CASRGTSEKTQYF.

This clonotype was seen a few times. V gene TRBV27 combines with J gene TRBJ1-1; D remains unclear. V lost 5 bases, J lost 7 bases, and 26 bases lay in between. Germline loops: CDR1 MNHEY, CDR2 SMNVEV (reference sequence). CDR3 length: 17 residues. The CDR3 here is CASSPSWIGPVNYEAFF. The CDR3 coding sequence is TGTGCCAGCAGTCCGTCCTGGATAGGGCCGGTAAATTATGAAGCTTTCTTT.

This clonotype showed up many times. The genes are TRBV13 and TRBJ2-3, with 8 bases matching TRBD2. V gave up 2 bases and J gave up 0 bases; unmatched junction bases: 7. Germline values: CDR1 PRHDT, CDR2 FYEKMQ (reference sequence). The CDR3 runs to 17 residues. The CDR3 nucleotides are TGTGCCAGCAGCTTAAAGGAGGAGCGGGAGAGCACAGATACGCAGTATTTT. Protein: CASSLKEERESTDTQYF.

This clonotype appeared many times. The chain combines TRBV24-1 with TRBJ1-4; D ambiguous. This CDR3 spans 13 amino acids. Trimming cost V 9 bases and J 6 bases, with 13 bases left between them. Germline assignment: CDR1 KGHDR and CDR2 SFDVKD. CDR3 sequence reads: CATQGRDDEKLFF. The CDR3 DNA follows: TGTGCCACCCAAGGGAGAGACGATGAAAAACTGTTTTTT.

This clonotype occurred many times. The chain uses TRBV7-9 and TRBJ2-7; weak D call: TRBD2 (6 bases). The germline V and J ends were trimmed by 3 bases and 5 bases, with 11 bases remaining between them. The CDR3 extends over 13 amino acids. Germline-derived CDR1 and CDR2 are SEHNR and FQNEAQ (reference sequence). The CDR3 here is CASSFGSRNEQYF. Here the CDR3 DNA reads TGTGCCAGCAGCTTCGGGAGTAGGAACGAGCAGTACTTC.

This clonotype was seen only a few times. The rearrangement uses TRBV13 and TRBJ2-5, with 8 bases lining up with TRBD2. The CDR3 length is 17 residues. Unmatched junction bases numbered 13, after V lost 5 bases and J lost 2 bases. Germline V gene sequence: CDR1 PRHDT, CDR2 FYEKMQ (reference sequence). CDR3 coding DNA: TGTGCCAGCAGCGATTATAAATTTCTAGCGGGTCAAGAGACCCAGTACTTC. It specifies CASSDYKFLAGQETQYF.

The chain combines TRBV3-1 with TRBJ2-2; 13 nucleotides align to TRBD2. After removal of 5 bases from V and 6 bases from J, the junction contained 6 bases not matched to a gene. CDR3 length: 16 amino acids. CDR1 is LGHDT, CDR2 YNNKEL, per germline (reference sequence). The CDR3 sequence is CASSWGLAGLAGELFF. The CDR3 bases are TGTGCCAGCAGCTGGGGACTAGCGGGATTGGCCGGGGAGCTGTTTTTT.

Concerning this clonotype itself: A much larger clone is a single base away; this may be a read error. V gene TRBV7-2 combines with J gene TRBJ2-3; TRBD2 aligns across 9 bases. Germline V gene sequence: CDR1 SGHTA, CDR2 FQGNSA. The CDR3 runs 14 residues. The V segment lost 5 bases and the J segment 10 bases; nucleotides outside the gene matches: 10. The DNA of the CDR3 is TGTGCCAGCAGCCCTAGCGGGAAGGGCGATGCGCAGTATTTT. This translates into CASSPSGKGDAQYF.

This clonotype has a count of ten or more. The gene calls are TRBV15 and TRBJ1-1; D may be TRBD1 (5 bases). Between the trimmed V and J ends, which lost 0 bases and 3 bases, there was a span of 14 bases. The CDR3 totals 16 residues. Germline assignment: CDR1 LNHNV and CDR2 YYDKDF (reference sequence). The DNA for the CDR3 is TGTGCCACCAGCAGAGATCGGAGGGGCGCGGACACTGAAGCTTTCTTT. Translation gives CATSRDRRGADTEAFF.